This T cell receptor (beta chain) was documented in a study of blood T cell repertoires in COVID-19. This CDR3 is 11 amino acids long. CDR1 and CDR2 from the germline V gene are MNHNY and SVGAGI (reference sequence). Trimming pared 7 bases from V and 8 bases from J, leaving 11 bases between. The protocol was immunoSEQ multiplex PCR, while the TCRdb copy is restricted to in-frame clones and leaves out a portion. This sample carries 110,000 to 150,000 clones, roughly 90% of them seen once, and the ten largest clones take 1.5% to 2%. The chain recombines TRBV6-6 with TRBJ1-2, with D possibly being TRBD1 (5 bases). The receptor was isolated from a man between 65 and 85 years old with acute or convalescent COVID-19. Sequences were obtained from peripheral blood. CDR3 amino acids: CASTAGRGYTF. Here the CDR3 DNA reads TGTGCCAGCACAGCGGGGCGAGGCTACACCTTC.